The 15 T cell receptor beta chains listed next were all sequenced from one sample in a study of T cells in localized non-small cell lung cancer. The assay was immunoSEQ multiplex PCR, and TCRdb's table has in-frame clones only and misses some. The table has about 79,000 clones, 88% seen once. The sample was peripheral blood, taken before any cancer treatment. Source of these receptors: a woman aged 35-75 years with stage I squamous cell lung carcinoma.

CDR3 sequence reads: CASSFQGLGQETQYF. The CDR3 region has the DNA TGTGCCAGCAGTTTCCAGGGGTTAGGGCAAGAGACCCAGTACTTC. The chain carries TRBV7-2 and TRBJ2-5; a possible D gene is TRBD1 (6 bases). Germline V gene data show CDR1 as SGHTA and CDR2 as FQGNSA. The V end lost 6 bases, the J end lost 2 bases, and 16 bases lay between the germline ends. The CDR3 contains 15 residues.

The table lists this clone with a count of one. This CDR3 is also generated by other DNA sequences in the sample. This chain uses TRBV5-4 with TRBJ1-2; D gene unclear. This CDR3 is 13 amino acids long. Germline V gene lookup returns CDR1 SGHNT and CDR2 YYREEE (reference sequence). Trimming shortened V by 5 bases and J by 4 bases, and 12 bases separated the two germline ends. DNA of the CDR3: TGTGCCAGCAGTTCGGACGGAAGCTATGGCTACACCTTC. This sequence encodes CASSSDGSYGYTF.

DNA of the CDR3: TGTGCCAGCAGCCAACTCGGGGGGTTGGAGACCCAGTACTTC. Translation gives CASSQLGGLETQYF. This chain connects TRBV4-2 to TRBJ2-5, with TRBD2 identical over 7 bases. The CDR3 has 14 residues. The germline V gene encodes CDR1 LGHNA and CDR2 YNFKEQ. V gave up 2 bases and J gave up 5 bases; unmatched junction bases: 5.

The chain carries TRBV5-8 and TRBJ2-1, with 13 bases matching TRBD2. This CDR3 spans 14 amino acids. The germline V gene encodes CDR1 SGHTS and CDR2 YDEGEE. V lost 4 bases, J lost 10 bases, and 5 bases stayed unmatched. CDR3 region: CASSTGLAGDEQFF. CDR3 in DNA: TGTGCCAGCAGCACCGGACTAGCGGGGGACGAGCAGTTCTTC.

The chain links TRBV5-1 to TRBJ2-3; D uncertain. Trimming removed 0 bases at V and 0 bases at J, with 11 bases between. This CDR3 is 16 amino acids long. CDR1 and CDR2 (germline): SGHRS, YFSETQ. The CDR3 protein is CASSLVLDGSTDTQYF. Here the CDR3 DNA reads TGCGCCAGCAGCTTGGTCTTAGATGGGAGCACAGATACGCAGTATTTT.

The table lists this clone with a count of one. The genes are TRBV5-1 and TRBJ2-2, with unresolved D. Germline V gene data show CDR1 as SGHRS and CDR2 as YFSETQ. Trimming took 0 bases from V and 0 from J, leaving 6 bases between them. This CDR3 spans 15 amino acids. The CDR3 loop is CASSLGRTNTGELFF. CDR3 bases: TGCGCCAGCAGCTTGGGACGGACGAACACCGGGGAGCTGTTTTTT.

The V gene is TRBV7-8, the J gene TRBJ1-5; D may be TRBD1 (5 bases). Trimming stripped 5 bases from V and 5 bases from J, with 10 bases between. Germline lookup yields CDR1 SGHVS and CDR2 FQNEAQ. The length of the CDR3 is 13 residues. The CDR3 DNA sequence: TGTGCCAGCAGCCCCGCGGGGGATCAGCCCCAGCATTTT. Its protein product is CASSPAGDQPQHF.

The chain joins TRBV11-2 to TRBJ1-6, with a weak D call TRBD1 (5 bases). V lost 4 bases and J lost 8, with 9 bases in between. The CDR3 consists of 13 residues. Germline V CDR1 and CDR2: SGHAT, FQNNGV. CDR3 nucleotide sequence: TGTGCCAGCAGCTCGGGAGGGGATTCACCCCTCCACTTT. The encoded protein is CASSSGGDSPLHF.

This clone was counted a single time. The chain employs TRBV6-6 and TRBJ2-1; no reliable D call. This CDR3 region has 13 residues. Trimming removed 2 bases from V and 6 bases from J, with 8 bases in between. Germline assignment: CDR1 MNHNY and CDR2 SVGAGI (reference sequence). In nucleotides, the CDR3 is TGTGCCAGCAGTTACGACACGGCCAATGAGCAGTTCTTC. This translates into CASSYDTANEQFF.

The V gene is TRBV12-5, the J gene TRBJ1-6; TRBD1 aligns across 7 bases. The V gene's germline CDR1 is LGHNT and CDR2 FRNRAP. V shed 1 base and J 7 bases; nucleotides not matched to a gene: 4. The CDR3 length is 15 residues. CDR3 nucleotide sequence: TGTGCTAGTGGTTTGGGGGACAGAATAAATTCACCCCTCCACTTT. As protein: CASGLGDRINSPLHF.

This clone was detected once. The chain employs TRBV19 and TRBJ1-2, with 10 bases identical to TRBD1. V was pared by 3 bases and J by 7 bases, with 2 bases of the junction left unmatched. Germline V gives CDR1 LNHDA, CDR2 SQIVND (reference sequence). The CDR3 has 13 amino acids. The CDR3, as DNA: TGTGCCAGTAGTATGCGGACAGGGGGTGGCTACACCTTC. Translation gives CASSMRTGGGYTF.

This chain connects TRBV6-1 to TRBJ1-2, with D possibly matching TRBD1 (6 bases). This CDR3 contains 13 residues. Germline CDR1 and CDR2: MNHNS and SASEGT. Trimming pared 6 bases from V and 5 bases from J, leaving 13 bases between. The CDR3 coding sequence is TGTGCCAGCAGCTTGGGGGACACATATGGCTACACCTTC. Residues: CASSLGDTYGYTF.

This chain links TRBV4-2 with TRBJ2-3; TRBD2 matches 13 bases. Germline trimming cut 1 base from V and 0 bases from J; bases unmatched to any gene: 4. The length of the CDR3 is 18 residues. Germline V gives CDR1 LGHNA, CDR2 YNFKEQ. For the CDR3, the DNA is TGTGCCAGCAGCCAAGTACTAGCGGGGGGGCCTAGCACAGATACGCAGTATTTT. This codes for CASSQVLAGGPSTDTQYF.

This clone has a count of ten or more. The gene calls are TRBV2 and TRBJ1-2; D is unresolved. Germline V CDR1 and CDR2: SNHLY, FYNNEI. Trimming left V 5 bases short and J 4 bases short, with 5 bases between. CDR3 length: 11 residues. The CDR3 DNA follows: TGTGCCAGCAGTCCTCGCTATGGCTACACCTTC. The encoded protein is CASSPRYGYTF.

This chain links TRBV30 with TRBJ1-5; D is ambiguous. V lost 3 bases and J 2 bases, leaving 11 bases between the germline ends. This CDR3 spans 14 amino acids. Germline V gene lookup returns CDR1 GTSNPN and CDR2 SVGIG (reference sequence). This CDR3 reads CAWSPGLGNQPQHF. The CDR3 coding sequence is TGTGCCTGGAGCCCTGGATTGGGCAATCAGCCCCAGCATTTT.